The 2 T cell receptor beta chains listed next were all sequenced from one sample in a study of Tregs in tolerant kidney transplant recipients. Method: immunoSEQ multiplex PCR; TCRdb's copy keeps in-frame clones and lacks some. Found here are 68,000 or so clones, 80% to 85% of them singletons; the top ten hold about 4%. Source material: CD4+ T cells from blood. The receptors here all came from a human donor in good health.

The rearrangement joins TRBV6-6 to TRBJ2-1; no reliable D call. Looked up from germline, CDR1 is MNHNY and CDR2 is SVGAGI (reference sequence). V shed 7 bases and J shed 4 bases, with 17 bases lying between them. This CDR3 is built from 15 residues. DNA of the CDR3: TGTGCCAGCACCCGAAGAGCGTTGGCTTACAATGAGCAGTTCTTC. This translates into CASTRRALAYNEQFF.

This clone was recorded once. This chain links TRBV6-5 with TRBJ1-1, with no clear D. This CDR3 has 14 residues. Trimming shortened V by 5 bases and J by 0 bases, and 10 bases separated the two germline ends. Germline assignment: CDR1 MNHEY and CDR2 SVGAGI. DNA of the CDR3: TGTGCCAGCAGTCGAGGACGGCTGAACACTGAAGCTTTCTTT. Translating it yields CASSRGRLNTEAFF.